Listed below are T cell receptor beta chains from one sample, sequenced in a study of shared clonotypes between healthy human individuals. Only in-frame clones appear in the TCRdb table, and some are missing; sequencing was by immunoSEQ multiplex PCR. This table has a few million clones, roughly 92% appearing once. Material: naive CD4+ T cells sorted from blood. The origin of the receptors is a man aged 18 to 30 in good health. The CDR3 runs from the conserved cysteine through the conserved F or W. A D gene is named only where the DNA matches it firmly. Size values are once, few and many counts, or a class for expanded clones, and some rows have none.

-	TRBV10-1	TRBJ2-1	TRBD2	TGCGCCAGCAGTTTCCAACTAGCGGGGGGGCAGGATGAGCAGTTCTTC	CASSFQLAGGQDEQFF
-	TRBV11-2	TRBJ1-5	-	TGTGCCTCAGGAGATAGCAATCAGCCCCAGCATTTT	CASGDSNQPQHF
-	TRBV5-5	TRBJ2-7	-	TGTGCCAGCAGCTGGGCCGGGACACTTACCTACGAGCAGTACTTC	CASSWAGTLTYEQYF
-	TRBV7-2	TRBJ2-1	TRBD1	TGTGCCAGCAGGCCGCCGAGACAGGGGAATGAGCAGTTCTTC	CASRPPRQGNEQFF
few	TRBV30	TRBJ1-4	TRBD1	TGTGCCTGGGGACAGGGGGTAAGGGAACTGTTTTTT	CAWGQGVRELFF
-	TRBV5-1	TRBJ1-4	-	TGCGCCAGCAGCTTGGATTCGACTAATGAAAAACTGTTTTTT	CASSLDSTNEKLFF
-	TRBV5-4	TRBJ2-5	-	TGTGCCAGCAGCTTAGGGGGTGCCAAAGAGACCCAGTACTTC	CASSLGGAKETQYF
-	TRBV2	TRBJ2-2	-	TGTGCCAGCAGAGGGGGTGGGGAGCTGTTTTTT	CASRGGGELFF
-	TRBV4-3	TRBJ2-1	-	TGCGCCAGCAGCCAAGATTGGGGAGAGCAGTTCTTC	CASSQDWGEQFF
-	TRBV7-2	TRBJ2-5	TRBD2	TGTGCCAGCAGCCCCGTGGCGGGAGGTTTAGAGACCCAGTACTTC	CASSPVAGGLETQYF
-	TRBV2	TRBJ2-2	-	TGTGCCAGCGGTATAAACACCGGGGAGCTGTTTTTT	CASGINTGELFF
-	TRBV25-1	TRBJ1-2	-	TGTGCCAGCACCTTTGGGGGGAACTATGGCTACACCTTC	CASTFGGNYGYTF
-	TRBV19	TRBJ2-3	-	TGTGCCACTTCTACTCCGGGTAGCACAGATACGCAGTATTTT	CATSTPGSTDTQYF
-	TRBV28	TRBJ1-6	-	TGTGCCAGCAGAACCGGGACATCGGGGGATTCACCCCTCCACTTC	CASRTGTSGDSPLHF
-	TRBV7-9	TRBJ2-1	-	TGTGCCAGCAGACCTACAGGGAGTATCTACAATGAGCAGTTCTTC	CASRPTGSIYNEQFF
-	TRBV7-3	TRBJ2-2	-	TGTGCCAGCAAACCGCTGGGAAACACCGGGGAGCTGTTTTTT	CASKPLGNTGELFF
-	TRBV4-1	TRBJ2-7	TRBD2	TGCGCCAGCAGCCAAGAAAGCGGGAGTAGGACCTACGAGCAGTACTTC	CASSQESGSRTYEQYF
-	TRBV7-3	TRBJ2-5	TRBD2	TGTGCCAGCAGCTTAAACCCCGGCGGGGGGGCCAGAGAGACCCAGTACTTC	CASSLNPGGGARETQYF
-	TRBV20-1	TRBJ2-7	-	TGCAGTGCTATTATAGAAAACGAGCAGTACTTC	CSAIIENEQYF
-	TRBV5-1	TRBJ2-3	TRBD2	TGCGCCAGCAGCGACGGGGGGACTACAGATACGCAGTATTTT	CASSDGGTTDTQYF
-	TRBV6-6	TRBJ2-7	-	TGTGCCAGGGAGGGGGACCGCTACGAGCAGTACTTC	CAREGDRYEQYF
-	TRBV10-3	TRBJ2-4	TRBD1	TGTGCCATCAGTCCGGACAGGGGATCGGACATTCAGTACTTC	CAISPDRGSDIQYF
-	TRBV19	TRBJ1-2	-	TGTGCCAGTAGTAGGGGGGAGAAGGGCTATGGCTACACCTTC	CASSRGEKGYGYTF
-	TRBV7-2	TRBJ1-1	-	TGTGCCAGCAGCTTTTCGACATTTAACACTGAAGCTTTCTTT	CASSFSTFNTEAFF
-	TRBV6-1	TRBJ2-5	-	TGTGCCAGCCCTGGTAGCCCGGGAGAGACCCAGTACTTC	CASPGSPGETQYF
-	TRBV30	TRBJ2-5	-	TGTGCCTGGGGACCGTGGACCGGAGAGACCCAGTACTTC	CAWGPWTGETQYF
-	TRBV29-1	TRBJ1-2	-	TGCAGCGTAGCCCAATCCATAATTTATGGCTACACCTTC	CSVAQSIIYGYTF
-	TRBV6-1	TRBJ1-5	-	TGTGCCAGCAGTTTCCTGGACCAAGATCAGCCCCAGCATTTT	CASSFLDQDQPQHF
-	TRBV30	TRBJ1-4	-	TGTGCCTGGAGTGGCGGATCAAATGAAAAACTGTTTTTT	CAWSGGSNEKLFF
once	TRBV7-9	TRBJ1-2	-	TGTGCCAGCAGCTGGGCGGGGGTGGTTGGCTACACCTTC	CASSWAGVVGYTF
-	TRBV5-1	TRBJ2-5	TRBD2	TGCGCCAGCAGCTCGACTAGCGGGCTTCAAGAGACCCAGTACTTC	CASSSTSGLQETQYF
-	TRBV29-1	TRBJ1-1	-	TGCAGCGTGGCGACCGGCGGCTACACTGAAGCTTTCTTT	CSVATGGYTEAFF
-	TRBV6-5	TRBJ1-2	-	TGTGCCAGCAGTTACTCCATCAGGATGGACTATGGCTACACCTTC	CASSYSIRMDYGYTF
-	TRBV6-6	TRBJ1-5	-	TGTGCCAGCAGTTACTTGGCAGGGGACTCTCAGCCCCAGCATTTT	CASSYLAGDSQPQHF
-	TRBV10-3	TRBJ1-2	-	TGTGCCATCAGTGAGTCCCAGATCTATGGCTACACCTTC	CAISESQIYGYTF
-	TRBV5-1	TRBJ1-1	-	TGCGCCAGCAGCCCGGGTCAGGGCCGGGGGAACACTGAAGCTTTCTTT	CASSPGQGRGNTEAFF
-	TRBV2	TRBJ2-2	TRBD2	TGTGCCATTCAAAGGGGGACTAGCGGGAGAGTTTTGAACACCGGGGAGCTGTTTTTT	CAIQRGTSGRVLNTGELFF
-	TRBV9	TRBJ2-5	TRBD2	TGTGCCAGCAGCGTGACTAGCGGGAGCCAAGAGACCCAGTACTTC	CASSVTSGSQETQYF
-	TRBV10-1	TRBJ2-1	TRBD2	TGCGCCAGCAGTCCGACTAGCGGGGGGGCCACTGAGCAGTTCTTC	CASSPTSGGATEQFF
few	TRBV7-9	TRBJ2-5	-	TGTGCCAGCAGCAGAGACGCGGGGACCCAGTACTTC	CASSRDAGTQYF
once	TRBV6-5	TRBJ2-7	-	TGTGCCAGCTGTCGACAAAGGGGAACCTACGAGCAGTACTTC	CASCRQRGTYEQYF
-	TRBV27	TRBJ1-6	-	TGTGCCAGCAGTTTGGTGCAGACTAATTCACCCCTCCACTTT	CASSLVQTNSPLHF
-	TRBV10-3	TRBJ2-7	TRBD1	TGTGCCATCAGCACAGGGGGATACGAGCAGTACTTC	CAISTGGYEQYF
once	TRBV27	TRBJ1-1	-	TGTGCCAGCAGTTTATTCGTTGGGCAGGGTGAAGCTTTCTTT	CASSLFVGQGEAFF
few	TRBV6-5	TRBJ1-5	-	TGTGCCAGCAGCCGGGGGGATAGCAATCAGCCCCAGCATTTT	CASSRGDSNQPQHF
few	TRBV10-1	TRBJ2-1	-	TGCGCCAGCAGCAGGGCCGGCGATGAGCAGTTCTTC	CASSRAGDEQFF
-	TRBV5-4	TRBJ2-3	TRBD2	TGTGCCAGCAGCCGGACTAGCGGGAGCCCAGATACGCAGTATTTT	CASSRTSGSPDTQYF
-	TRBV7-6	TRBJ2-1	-	TGTGCCAGCAGCTTAGCAGTTCACGACAATGAGCAGTTCTTC	CASSLAVHDNEQFF